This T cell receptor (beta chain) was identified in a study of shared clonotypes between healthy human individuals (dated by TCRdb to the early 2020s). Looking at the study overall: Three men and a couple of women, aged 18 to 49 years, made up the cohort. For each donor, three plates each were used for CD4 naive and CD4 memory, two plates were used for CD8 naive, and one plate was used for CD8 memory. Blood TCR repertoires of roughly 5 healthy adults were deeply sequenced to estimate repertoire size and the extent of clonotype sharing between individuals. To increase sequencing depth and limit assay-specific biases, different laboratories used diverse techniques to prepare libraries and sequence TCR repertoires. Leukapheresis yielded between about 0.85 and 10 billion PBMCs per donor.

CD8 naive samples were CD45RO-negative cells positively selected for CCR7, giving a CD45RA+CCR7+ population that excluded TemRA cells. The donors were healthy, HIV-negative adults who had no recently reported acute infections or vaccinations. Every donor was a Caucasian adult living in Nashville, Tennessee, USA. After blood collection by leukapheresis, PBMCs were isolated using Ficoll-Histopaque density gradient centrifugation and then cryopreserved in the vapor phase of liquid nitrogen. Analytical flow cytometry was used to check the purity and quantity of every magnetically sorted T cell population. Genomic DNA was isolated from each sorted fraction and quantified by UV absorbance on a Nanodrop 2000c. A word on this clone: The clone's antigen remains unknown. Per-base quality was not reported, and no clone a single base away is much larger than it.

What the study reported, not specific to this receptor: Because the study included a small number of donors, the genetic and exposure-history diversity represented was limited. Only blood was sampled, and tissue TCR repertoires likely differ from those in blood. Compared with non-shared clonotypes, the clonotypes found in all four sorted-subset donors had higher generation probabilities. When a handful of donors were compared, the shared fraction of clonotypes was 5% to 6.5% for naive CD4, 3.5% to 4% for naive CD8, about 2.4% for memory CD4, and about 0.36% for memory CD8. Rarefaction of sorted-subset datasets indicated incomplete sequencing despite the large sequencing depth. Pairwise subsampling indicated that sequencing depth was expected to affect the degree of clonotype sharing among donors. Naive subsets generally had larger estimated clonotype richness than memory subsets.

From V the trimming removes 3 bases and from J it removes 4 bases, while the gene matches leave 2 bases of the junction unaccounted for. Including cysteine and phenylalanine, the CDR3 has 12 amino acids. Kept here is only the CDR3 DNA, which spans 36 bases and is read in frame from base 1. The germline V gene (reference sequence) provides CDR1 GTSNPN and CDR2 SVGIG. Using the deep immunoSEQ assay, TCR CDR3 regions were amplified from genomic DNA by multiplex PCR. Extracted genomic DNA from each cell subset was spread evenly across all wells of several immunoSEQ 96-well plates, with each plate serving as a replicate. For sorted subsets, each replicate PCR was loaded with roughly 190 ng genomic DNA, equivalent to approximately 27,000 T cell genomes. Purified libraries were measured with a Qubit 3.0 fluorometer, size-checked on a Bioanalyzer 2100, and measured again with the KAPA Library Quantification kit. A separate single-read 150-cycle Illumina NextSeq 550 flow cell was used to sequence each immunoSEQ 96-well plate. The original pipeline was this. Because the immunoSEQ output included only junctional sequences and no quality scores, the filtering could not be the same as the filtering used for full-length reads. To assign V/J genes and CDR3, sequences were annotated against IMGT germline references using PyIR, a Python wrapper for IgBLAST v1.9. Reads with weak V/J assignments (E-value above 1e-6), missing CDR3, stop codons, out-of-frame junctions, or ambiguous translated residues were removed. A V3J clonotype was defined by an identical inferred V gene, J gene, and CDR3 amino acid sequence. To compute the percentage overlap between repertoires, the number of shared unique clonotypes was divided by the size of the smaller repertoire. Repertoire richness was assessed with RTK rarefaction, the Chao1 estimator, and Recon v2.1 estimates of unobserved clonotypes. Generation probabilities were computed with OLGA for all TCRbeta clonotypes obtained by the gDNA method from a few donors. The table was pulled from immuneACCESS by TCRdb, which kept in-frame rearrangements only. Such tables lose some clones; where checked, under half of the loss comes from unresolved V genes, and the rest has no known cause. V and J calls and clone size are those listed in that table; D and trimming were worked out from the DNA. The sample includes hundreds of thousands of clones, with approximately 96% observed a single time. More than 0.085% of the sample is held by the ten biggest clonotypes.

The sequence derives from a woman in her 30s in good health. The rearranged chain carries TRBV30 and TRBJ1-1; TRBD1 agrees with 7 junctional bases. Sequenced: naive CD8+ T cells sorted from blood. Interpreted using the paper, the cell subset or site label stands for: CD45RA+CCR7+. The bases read TGTGCCTGGAGGTCAGGGGGCACTGAAGCTTTCTTT. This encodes CAWRSGGTEAFF.